These 17 T cell receptor beta chains share one sample of origin, sequenced in a study of blood T cell repertoires in COVID-19. TCRdb keeps only in-frame clones here, not all; method: immunoSEQ multiplex PCR. The table includes about 100,000 clones, approximately 87% detected once. Sequencing was carried out using peripheral blood. The origin of the receptors is a human donor in a cohort sampled during active COVID-19.

This clone was found once. This chain links TRBV4-1 with TRBJ2-7, with D hard to call. The V end lost 0 bases, the J end lost 7 bases, and 7 bases lay between the germline ends. The CDR3 has 12 amino acids. CDR1 is MGHRA and CDR2 is YSYEKL in the germline V gene. CDR3 sequence (DNA): TGCGCCAGCAGCCAAGATTACGGGGAGCAGTACTTC. Translating gives CASSQDYGEQYF.

This clone occurred a few times. J is TRBJ1-6 and V is TRBV7-2; D possibly corresponds to TRBD1 (5 bases). Per the germline V gene, CDR1 is SGHTA and CDR2 is FQGNSA. V lost 2 bases, J lost 10 bases, and 9 bases lay in between. This CDR3 region has 13 residues. CDR3 in amino acids: CASSLRGRSPLHF. CDR3 in DNA: TGTGCCAGCAGCTTAAGGGGTAGATCACCCCTCCACTTT.

This chain uses TRBV15 with TRBJ2-3; 8 bases match TRBD2. CDR3 length: 12 amino acids. V trimming: 4 bases; J trimming: 6 bases; junction bases outside the gene matches: 0. Per the germline V gene, CDR1 is LNHNV and CDR2 is YYDKDF (reference sequence). Written as DNA, the CDR3 is TGTGCCACCAGCACTAGCGGGGATACGCAGTATTTT. The encoded protein is CATSTSGDTQYF.

The chain has TRBV7-9 and TRBJ1-6, with D tentatively TRBD1 (6 bases). The germline gives CDR1 SEHNR, CDR2 FQNEAQ (reference sequence). V lost 4 bases and J lost 7, with 14 bases in between. The CDR3 runs 15 residues. The CDR3 region has the DNA TGTGCCAGCAGCTCTATAGCCACAGGGAATTCACCCCTCCACTTT. It translates to CASSSIATGNSPLHF.

This chain connects TRBV5-6 to TRBJ1-1, with D hard to call. Germline loops: CDR1 SGHDT, CDR2 YYEEEE. The V and J ends lost 4 bases and 11 bases respectively, with 24 bases between them. The CDR3 runs 15 residues. The CDR3 is CASSPDRGLQAVAFF. The CDR3 bases are TGTGCCAGCAGCCCGGATCGCGGACTTCAAGCGGTGGCTTTCTTT.

This clone has a single count. This rearrangement joins TRBV10-3 to TRBJ1-1; D perhaps matches TRBD1 (5 bases). The V end lost 3 bases, the J end lost 1 base, and 15 bases lay between the germline ends. Germline V lookup: CDR1 ENHRY, CDR2 SYGVKD. The CDR3 has 16 amino acids. This CDR3 is CAISDSGLLKNTEAFF. In DNA form, the CDR3 reads TGTGCCATCAGTGACTCGGGACTCCTAAAGAACACTGAAGCTTTCTTT.

The chain uses TRBV5-1 and TRBJ2-7; D possibly corresponds to TRBD2 (7 bases). Germline V CDR1 and CDR2: SGHRS, YFSETQ. V was trimmed by 0 bases and J by 3 bases, leaving 16 bases between them. The CDR3 runs 16 residues. This CDR3 is CASSLGGGGGNYEQYF. CDR3 bases: TGCGCCAGCAGCTTGGGGGGGGGAGGGGGAAACTACGAGCAGTACTTC.

V is TRBV4-1 and J is TRBJ2-1; 11 nucleotides agree with TRBD2. CDR1 and CDR2 from the germline V gene are MGHRA and YSYEKL. The CDR3 runs to 17 residues. Germline trimming cut 0 bases from V and 8 bases from J; bases unmatched to any gene: 9. The CDR3 DNA reads TGCGCCAGCAGCCAAGATCCGCTAGCGGGGGGTCGGGATGAGCAGTTCTTC. Protein: CASSQDPLAGGRDEQFF.

CDR3: CASSTPQGIQVAFF. The CDR3 DNA follows: TGTGCCAGCAGCACACCCCAGGGGATTCAAGTGGCTTTCTTT. The V and J genes are TRBV28 and TRBJ1-1; possible D gene TRBD1, 6 bases. Germline values: CDR1 MDHEN, CDR2 SYDVKM. Trimming cost V 6 bases and J 11 bases, with 22 bases left between them. CDR3 length: 14 residues.

Comments on this clone: Distinct nucleotide sequences in the sample also encode this CDR3. This chain connects TRBV2 to TRBJ1-5, with D uncertain. The CDR3 length is 14 residues. The germline V gene encodes CDR1 SNHLY and CDR2 FYNNEI. V dropped 1 base and J dropped 4 bases, with 8 bases sitting between them. The CDR3: CASSEGRVNQPQHF. The CDR3 coding sequence is TGTGCCAGCAGTGAAGGGCGGGTGAATCAGCCCCAGCATTTT.

The V and J genes are TRBV7-9 and TRBJ2-3; TRBD2 matches 13 bases. The CDR3 runs 15 residues. The V gene end was trimmed by 5 bases and the J gene end by 4 bases; junction bases not matched to a gene: 3. CDR1 SEHNR and CDR2 FQNEAQ come from the germline V gene (reference sequence). DNA of the CDR3: TGTGCCAGCAGCCTACTAGCGGGAGGGGCAGATACGCAGTATTTT. It yields the protein CASSLLAGGADTQYF.

The chain is built from TRBV10-3 and TRBJ2-6; D might be TRBD1 (5 bases). Germline V gene lookup returns CDR1 ENHRY and CDR2 SYGVKD. The CDR3 has 16 residues. Trimming removed 2 bases from V and 0 bases from J, with 8 bases in between. The CDR3 is CAISEPTASGANVLTF. CDR3 DNA: TGTGCCATCAGTGAGCCGACAGCCTCTGGGGCCAACGTCCTGACTTTC.

Turning to this clone: Additional DNA sequences in this sample encode the identical CDR3. V is TRBV7-2 and J is TRBJ2-1; D perhaps matches TRBD2 (5 bases). The CDR3 extends over 15 amino acids. Germline values: CDR1 SGHTA, CDR2 FQGNSA. V lost 1 base and J 0 bases, leaving 7 bases between the germline ends. The CDR3 nucleotides read TGTGCCAGCAGCTTAGGAGGGCCCTCCTACAATGAGCAGTTCTTC. Its translation: CASSLGGPSYNEQFF. Combining the CDR3 with reference TRBV7-2 and TRBJ2-1 gives the whole variable domain GAGVSQSPSNKVTEKGKDVELRCDPISGHTALYWYRQSLGQGLEFLIYFQGNSAPDKSGLPSDRFSAERTGGSVSTLTIQRTQQEDSAVYLCASSLGGPSYNEQFFGPGTRLTVL.

The chain links TRBV10-3 to TRBJ2-7, with D unresolved. The CDR3 runs to 12 residues. Trimming left V 5 bases short and J 0 bases short, with 5 bases between. CDR1 is ENHRY and CDR2 is SYGVKD in the germline V gene. As DNA, the CDR3 is TGTGCCATCAGTCCGGGCTCCTACGAGCAGTACTTC. Amino acid sequence: CAISPGSYEQYF.

V is TRBV12-3 or TRBV12-4 and J is TRBJ2-2, with D possibly matching TRBD2 (6 bases). V gave up 10 bases and J gave up 5 bases, with 14 bases separating them. The CDR3 consists of 13 residues. CDR3 amino acids: CATREIETGELFF. CDR3 nucleotide sequence: TGTGCCACCCGGGAGATAGAAACCGGGGAGCTGTTTTTT.

The V gene is TRBV5-4, the J gene TRBJ2-1, with TRBD1 matching over 11 bases. The CDR3 consists of 14 residues. CDR1 is SGHNT and CDR2 is YYREEE in the germline V gene (reference sequence). The ends lost 3 bases at V and 9 bases at J; junction bases unmatched: 5. The CDR3 protein is CASSWGQGVGEQFF. CDR3 nucleotide sequence: TGTGCCAGCAGCTGGGGACAGGGGGTTGGTGAGCAGTTCTTC.

The chain employs TRBV6-6 and TRBJ1-3, with D hard to call. CDR1 is MNHNY and CDR2 is SVGAGI in the germline V gene (reference sequence). CDR3 length: 14 residues. Trimming pared 5 bases from V and 0 bases from J, leaving 8 bases between. Written as DNA, the CDR3 is TGTGCCAGCAGTCTGTCGTCCTCTGGAAACACCATATATTTT. Translating it yields CASSLSSSGNTIYF.